The 2 T cell receptor beta chains listed next were all sequenced from one sample in a study of cytomegalovirus exposure and HLA in healthy donors. The study ran its PCR with 60 Vbeta and 13 Jbeta primers. Only in-frame clones appear in the TCRdb table, and some are missing; sequencing was by immunoSEQ multiplex PCR. This table has over 120,000 clones, 77% appearing once. The sequencing input was PBMCs. Receptors originate from a male donor in good health and CMV-seronegative.

The chain joins TRBV4-1 to TRBJ2-1; 8 nucleotides match TRBD2. The length of the CDR3 is 16 residues. Per germline, CDR1 MGHRA and CDR2 YSYEKL. Germline trimming cut 2 bases from V and 0 bases from J; bases unmatched to any gene: 3. The chain's CDR3 is CASSQRSGGSYNEQFF. In nucleotides, the CDR3 is TGCGCCAGCAGCCAAAGGAGCGGGGGCTCCTACAATGAGCAGTTCTTC.

The V gene is TRBV5-4, the J gene TRBJ2-3; 11 bases are a match to TRBD2. V gave up 1 base and J gave up 5 bases; unmatched junction bases: 9. CDR3 size: 17 residues. Germline values: CDR1 SGHNT, CDR2 YYREEE (reference sequence). The CDR3 region has the DNA TGTGCCAGCAGCTTGAGGGTAGCGGGGGGGGGAGTAGATACGCAGTATTTT. Its translation is CASSLRVAGGGVDTQYF.